The text below deals with one T cell receptor (beta chain). Its cognate antigen is unknown. Every sample gave at least 5 micrograms of total RNA when it was extracted. A second roughly 6 to 12 cycle PCR used barcoded and J-beta primers. One entry per CDR3 protein results from TCRdb running MiXCR on the 5' RACE reads. This sample has approximately 730,000 distinct CDR3 sequences, with about 55% found just once. From germline, CDR1 is SEHNR and CDR2 FQNEAQ (reference sequence). This CDR3 contains 14 residues. Trimming took 7 bases from V and 8 from J, leaving 18 bases between them. This sample was taken from a study of blood T cells in healthy people across ages. General study results and limits: Among T cells, TCR beta diversity per million cells dropped roughly linearly as age rose. Naive T cell percentage strongly correlated with TCR beta diversity. Donor CMV status was unknown, possibly confounding expanded clonotype changes.

The sequence derives from an older man in good health. Material: blood. The V gene is TRBV7-9, the J gene TRBJ2-1, with D possibly TRBD1 on 5 matching bases. The CDR3 loop reads CASTLGAGFYEQFF. The CDR3 bases are TGTGCCAGCACCCTAGGGGCAGGTTTCTATGAGCAGTTCTTC.